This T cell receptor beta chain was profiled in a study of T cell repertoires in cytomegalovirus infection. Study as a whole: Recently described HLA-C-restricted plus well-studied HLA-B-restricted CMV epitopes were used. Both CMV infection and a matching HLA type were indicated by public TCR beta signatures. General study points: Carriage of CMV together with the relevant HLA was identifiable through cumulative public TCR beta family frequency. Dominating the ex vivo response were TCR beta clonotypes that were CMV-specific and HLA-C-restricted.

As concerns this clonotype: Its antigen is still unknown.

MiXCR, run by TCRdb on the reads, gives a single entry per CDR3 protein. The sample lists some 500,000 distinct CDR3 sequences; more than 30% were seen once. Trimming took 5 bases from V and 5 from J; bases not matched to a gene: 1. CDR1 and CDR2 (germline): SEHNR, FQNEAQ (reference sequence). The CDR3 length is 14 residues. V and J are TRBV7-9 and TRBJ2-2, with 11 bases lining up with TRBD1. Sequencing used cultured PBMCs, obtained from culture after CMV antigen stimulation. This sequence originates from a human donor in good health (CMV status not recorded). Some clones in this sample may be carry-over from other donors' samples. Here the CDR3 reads CASSGTGGTGELFF. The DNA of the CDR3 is TGTGCCAGCAGCGGGACAGGGGGGACCGGGGAGCTGTTTTTT.